This T cell receptor (beta chain) was identified in a study of T cell responses to AZD1222 COVID-19 vaccine. This clone counts as medium-sized. Its antigen is unidentified. The table came from immunoSEQ multiplex PCR; TCRdb's copy has only in-frame clones and leaves some out. The table includes about 68,000 clones, roughly 86% detected once. Study findings and constraints: A reported finding is that nearly half of spike-specific TCRs target unmutated variant regions.

This CDR3 has 16 residues. V was pared by 1 base and J by 4 bases, with 7 bases of the junction left unmatched. CDR1 and CDR2 from the germline V gene are MGHRA and YSYEKL. The source of this sequence is an adult in good health. V and J are TRBV4-1 and TRBJ2-7, with 10 nucleotides matching TRBD1. The sample was peripheral blood, taken on day 0 of AZD1222 vaccination. CDR3 sequence: CASSQVSTGGSYEQYF. The CDR3 bases are TGCGCCAGCAGCCAAGTTTCGACAGGGGGCTCGTACGAGCAGTACTTC.